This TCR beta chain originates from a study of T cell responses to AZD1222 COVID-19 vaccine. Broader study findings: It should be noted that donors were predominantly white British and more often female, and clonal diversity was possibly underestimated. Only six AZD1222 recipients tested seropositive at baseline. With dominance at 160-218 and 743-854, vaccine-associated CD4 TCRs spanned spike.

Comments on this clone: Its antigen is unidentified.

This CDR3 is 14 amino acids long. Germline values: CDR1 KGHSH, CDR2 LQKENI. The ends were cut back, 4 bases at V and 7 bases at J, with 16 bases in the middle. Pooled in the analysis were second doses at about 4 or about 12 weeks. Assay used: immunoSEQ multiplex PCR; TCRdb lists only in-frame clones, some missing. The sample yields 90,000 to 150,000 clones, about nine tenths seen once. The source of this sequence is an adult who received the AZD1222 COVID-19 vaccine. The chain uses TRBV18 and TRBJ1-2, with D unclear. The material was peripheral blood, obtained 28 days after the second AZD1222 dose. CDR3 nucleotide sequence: TGTGCCAGCTCACTGTCCTTGGGAGAGTTTGGCTACACCTTC. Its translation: CASSLSLGEFGYTF.